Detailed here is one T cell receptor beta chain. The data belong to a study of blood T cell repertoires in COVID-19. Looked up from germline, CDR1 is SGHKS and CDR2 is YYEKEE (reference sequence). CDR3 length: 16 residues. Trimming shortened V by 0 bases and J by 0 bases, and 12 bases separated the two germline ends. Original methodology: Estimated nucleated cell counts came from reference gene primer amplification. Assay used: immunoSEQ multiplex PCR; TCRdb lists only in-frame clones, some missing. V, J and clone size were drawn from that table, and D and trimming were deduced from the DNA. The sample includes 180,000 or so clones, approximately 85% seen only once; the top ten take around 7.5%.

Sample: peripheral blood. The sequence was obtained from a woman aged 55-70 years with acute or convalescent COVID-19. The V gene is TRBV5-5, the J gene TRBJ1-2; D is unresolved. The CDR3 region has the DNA TGTGCCAGCAGCTTGGCCCCAGTAGACACTAACTATGGCTACACCTTC. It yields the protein CASSLAPVDTNYGYTF.